This TCR beta chain was retrieved from a study of T cells in Graves' hyperthyroidism and ophthalmopathy. Amplification of TCR beta CDR3 regions was performed using RNA transcripts as template. The TCR CDR3 was amplified in a first-round RT-PCR using the HTBI primer set. TCRdb re-derived calls from the multiplex PCR reads in MiXCR, one entry per CDR3 protein. The top ten hold 45% to 55% of the sample, which has approximately 330,000 distinct CDR3 sequences, roughly 18% seen once. The sample comprised blood. The TCR was taken from a woman aged 50 to 60 with Graves' hyperthyroidism.

CDR3 DNA sequence: TGTGCCAGCAGTTACAGGGAATTCTATTCACCCCTCCACTTT. It encodes CASSYREFYSPLHF. The V and J genes are TRBV6-2 or TRBV6-3 and TRBJ1-6, with D hard to call. Germline V gene sequence: CDR1 MNHEY, CDR2 SVGEGT. This CDR3 has 14 residues. The germline V and J ends were trimmed by 2 bases and 8 bases, with 10 bases remaining between them.